The following is a TCR beta chain sequence with its context. What it recognizes is unknown. Trimming stripped 2 bases from V and 5 bases from J, with 14 bases between. CDR3 length equals 15 residues. Per the germline V gene, CDR1 is LNHDA and CDR2 is SQIVND (reference sequence). This record belongs to a study of cytomegalovirus exposure and HLA in healthy donors. 60 Vbeta and 13 Jbeta primers were used in PCR. TCRdb's copy holds only in-frame clones and misses some; the assay was immunoSEQ multiplex PCR. The sample holds about 140,000 clones, 60% to 85% seen once. General study findings and limits: Sequencing probably produced one cluster of sequence variants that were highly shared. The analysis excluded some indistinguishable V segments, including TRBV6-2 and TRBV6-3.

Sequencing was carried out using PBMCs. This sequence was found in a man aged 40-50 years in good health and CMV-seronegative. This chain connects TRBV19 to TRBJ2-3; perhaps TRBD2 as D (6 bases). The CDR3 here is CASSIFAGSKDTQYF. For the CDR3, the DNA is TGTGCCAGTAGTATATTTGCGGGATCAAAAGATACGCAGTATTTT.